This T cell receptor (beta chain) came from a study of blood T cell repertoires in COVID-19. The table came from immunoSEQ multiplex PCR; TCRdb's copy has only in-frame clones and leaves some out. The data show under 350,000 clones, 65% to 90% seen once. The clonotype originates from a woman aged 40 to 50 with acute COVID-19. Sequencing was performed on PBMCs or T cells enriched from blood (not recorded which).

CDR3 in DNA: TGTGCCAGCAGCTCCCGCCGGGGGTACCAAGAGACCCAGTACTTC. It is translated as CASSSRRGYQETQYF. This chain joins TRBV11-2 and TRBJ2-5; D is perhaps TRBD2 (6 bases). In germline, CDR1 is SGHAT, CDR2 FQNNGV. V lost 4 bases and J lost 0, with 12 bases in between. The CDR3 runs 15 residues.